This TCR beta chain was profiled in a study of blood T cell repertoires in COVID-19. In the study overall: Specimens from acute and convalescent COVID-19 originated in the United States, Italy and Spain. In each case, the material was cDNA or gDNA derived from T cells, B-cell-depleted T cells, or PBMCs.

Per the authors' pipeline: The authors estimated nucleated cell counts from reference gene primer amplification. Generated by immunoSEQ multiplex PCR, the TCRdb table keeps only in-frame clones and is missing some. The V and J calls and the clone size are those of that table, but D and trimming were determined from the DNA. The profile covers 200,000 to 250,000 clones, with 80% to 90% appearing a single time and 15% to 20% taken by the ten largest. Per germline, CDR1 SEHNR and CDR2 FQNEAQ (reference sequence). The CDR3 consists of 13 residues. Trimming removed 3 bases from V and 4 bases from J, with 9 bases in between.

The J gene is TRBJ2-5, the V gene TRBV7-9; D is perhaps TRBD2 (6 bases). This clonotype originated in a man younger than 45 with active or convalescent COVID-19. Material: peripheral blood. Here the CDR3 DNA reads TGTGCCAGCAGCTTGGGGGGTCCAGAGACCCAGTACTTC. Protein product: CASSLGGPETQYF.